This TCR beta chain originates from a study of identical twins' blood T cells. Study-level findings and limits: Environmental influences on twin similarity could not be excluded.

Donors were six healthy women in three monozygous twin pairs. Likely shared infections and vaccines: all three twin pairs were reared together. TCRdb reanalysed the 5' RACE reads using MiXCR and keeps one entry per CDR3 protein. The sample has roughly 340,000 distinct CDR3 sequences; about 28% are singletons. Germline-derived CDR1 and CDR2 are MNHNS and SASEGT. The CDR3 is made up of 15 amino acids. Unmatched junction bases numbered 8, after V lost 3 bases and J lost 10 bases. This clonotype was counted between two and nine times. Its antigen remains unknown. Sequencing input: PBMCs. This chain connects TRBV6-1 to TRBJ1-6; 8 bases agree with TRBD1. This TCR was sampled from a woman between 18 and 49 years old in good health. This CDR3 is CASSDGQGRVSPLHF. In DNA, the CDR3 is TGTGCCAGCAGTGACGGACAGGGACGGGTATCACCCCTCCACTTT.